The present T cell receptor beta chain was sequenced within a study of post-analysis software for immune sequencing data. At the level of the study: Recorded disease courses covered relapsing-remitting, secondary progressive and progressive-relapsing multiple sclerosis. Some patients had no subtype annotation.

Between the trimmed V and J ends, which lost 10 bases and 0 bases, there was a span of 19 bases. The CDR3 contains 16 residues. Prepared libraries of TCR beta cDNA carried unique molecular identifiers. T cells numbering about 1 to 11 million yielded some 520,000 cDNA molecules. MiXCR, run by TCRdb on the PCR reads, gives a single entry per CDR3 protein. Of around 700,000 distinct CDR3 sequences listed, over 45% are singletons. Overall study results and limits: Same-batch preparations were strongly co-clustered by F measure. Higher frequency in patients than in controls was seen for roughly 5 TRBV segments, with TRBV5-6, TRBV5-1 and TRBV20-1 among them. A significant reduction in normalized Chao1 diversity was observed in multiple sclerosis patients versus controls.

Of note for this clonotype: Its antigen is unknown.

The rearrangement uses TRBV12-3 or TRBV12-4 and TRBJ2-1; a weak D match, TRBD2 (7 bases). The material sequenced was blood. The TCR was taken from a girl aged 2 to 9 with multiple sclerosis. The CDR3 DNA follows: TGTGCCATAGCAGTAGGGGGGGCCGGCTCCTACAATGAGCAGTTCTTC. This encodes CAIAVGGAGSYNEQFF.